This TCR beta chain was recovered during a study of T cells in Graves' hyperthyroidism and ophthalmopathy. General study results and limits: Most expanded thyroid clonotypes above 0.001 recurred in blood. With a median lead of around 6.7 months before onset, the model predicted ophthalmopathy.

Amplified regions were TCR beta CDR3 sequences from RNA transcripts. The primer set for the first-round RT-PCR of the TCR CDR3 was HTBI. MiXCR was run by TCRdb on the multiplex PCR reads, yielding one entry per CDR3 protein. The data contain fewer than 800,000 distinct CDR3 sequences, roughly 17% of them singletons. The diagnoses drew upon clinical symptoms, serum thyroxine and TRAb, thyroid ultrasound and orbital computed tomography. This clonotype was seen only a few times. Its antigen is unknown. What was sequenced was blood. This clonotype originated in a man aged 18-30 years with Graves' hyperthyroidism.

CDR3 in amino acids: CASSAGPSPYEQYF. The CDR3 nucleotides are TGCGCCAGCAGCGCGGGACCATCACCCTACGAGCAGTACTTC. The chain has TRBV4-1 and TRBJ2-7; weak D call: TRBD2 (6 bases). Trimming shortened V by 5 bases and J by 2 bases, and 13 bases separated the two germline ends. CDR3 length: 14 residues. Germline assignment: CDR1 MGHRA and CDR2 YSYEKL.